This T cell receptor beta chain appears in the sequencing data of a study of human T cells and chemical hapten exposure. This clonotype was seen a few times. TCRdb ran MiXCR on the RACE reads and lists one entry per CDR3 protein. The repertoire holds under 450,000 distinct CDR3 sequences, with 4.8% as singletons. Regarding time point: patch test 1, 2 weeks after DPC sensitization. Treatment meaning: therapeutic diphenylcyclopropenone sensitization with weekly scalp DPC. This CDR3 is built from 15 residues. Germline V lookup: CDR1 MNHEY, CDR2 SMNVEV (reference sequence). The V end lost 3 bases, the J end lost 3 bases, and 12 bases lay between the germline ends.

The chain couples TRBV27 to TRBJ2-1; D possibly matches TRBD1 or TRBD2 (7 bases each). The TCR sequence derives from a woman between 50 and 59 years old with alopecia areata. Some clones in this sample may be carry-over from other donors' samples. The source was whole blood, collected in connection with sensitization to the hapten diphenylcyclopropenone (DPC). The CDR3 nucleotides read TGTGCCAGCAGTTTGGGACAGCGGGGCTACAATGAGCAGTTCTTC. Translated, it gives CASSLGQRGYNEQFF.